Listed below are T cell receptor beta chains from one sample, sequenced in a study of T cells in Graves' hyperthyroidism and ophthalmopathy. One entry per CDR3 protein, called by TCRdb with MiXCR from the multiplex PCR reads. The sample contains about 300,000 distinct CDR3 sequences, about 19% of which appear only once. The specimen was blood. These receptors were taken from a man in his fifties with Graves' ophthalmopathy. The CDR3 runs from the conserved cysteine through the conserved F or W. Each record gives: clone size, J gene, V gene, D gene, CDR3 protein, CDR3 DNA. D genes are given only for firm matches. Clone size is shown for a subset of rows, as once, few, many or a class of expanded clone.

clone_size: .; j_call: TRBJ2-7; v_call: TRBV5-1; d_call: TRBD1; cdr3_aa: CASSQGSAGGYEQYF; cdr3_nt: TGCGCCAGCAGCCAGGGGTCGGCAGGGGGTTACGAGCAGTACTTC
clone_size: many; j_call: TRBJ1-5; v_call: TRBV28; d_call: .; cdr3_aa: CASSDYSNQPQHF; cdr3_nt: TGTGCCAGCAGCGATTATAGCAATCAGCCCCAGCATTTT
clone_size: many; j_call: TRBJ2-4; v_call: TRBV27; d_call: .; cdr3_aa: CASSLSGGIAKNIQYF; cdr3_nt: TGTGCCAGCAGTTTATCAGGGGGAATAGCCAAAAACATTCAGTACTTC
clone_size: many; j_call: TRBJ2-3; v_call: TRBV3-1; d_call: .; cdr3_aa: CASSQDTGTSTDTQYF; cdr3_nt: TGTGCCAGCAGCCAAGACACCGGGACTAGCACAGATACGCAGTATTTT
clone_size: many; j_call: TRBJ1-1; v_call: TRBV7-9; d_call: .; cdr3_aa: CASSLVGVVNTEAFF; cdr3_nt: TGTGCCAGCAGCCTCGTCGGGGTAGTGAACACTGAAGCTTTCTTT
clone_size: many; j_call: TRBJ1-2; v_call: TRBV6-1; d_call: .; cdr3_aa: CASSEAQRERGGYTF; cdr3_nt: TGTGCCAGCAGTGAAGCCCAGAGGGAGCGAGGGGGCTACACCTTC
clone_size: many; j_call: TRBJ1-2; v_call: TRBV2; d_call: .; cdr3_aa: CASSPPETNYGYTF; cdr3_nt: TGTGCCAGCAGCCCCCCGGAGACTAACTATGGCTACACCTTC
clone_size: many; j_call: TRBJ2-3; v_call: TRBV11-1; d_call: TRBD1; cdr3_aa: CASSPGQGSTDTQYF; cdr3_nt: TGTGCCAGCAGCCCGGGACAGGGAAGCACAGATACGCAGTATTTT
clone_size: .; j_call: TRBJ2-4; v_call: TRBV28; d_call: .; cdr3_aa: CASSFPSVIGKNIQYF; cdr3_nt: TGTGCCAGCAGTTTCCCGTCGGTGATAGGCAAAAACATTCAGTACTTC
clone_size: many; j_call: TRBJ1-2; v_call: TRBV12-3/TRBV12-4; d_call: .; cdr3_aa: CASGKTGSAYGYTF; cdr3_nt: TGTGCCAGCGGCAAAACAGGGTCGGCCTATGGCTACACCTTC
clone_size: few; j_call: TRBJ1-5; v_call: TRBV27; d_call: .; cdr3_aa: CASSERPGNQPQHF; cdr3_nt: TGTGCCAGCTCTGAAAGGCCCGGCAATCAGCCCCAGCATTTT
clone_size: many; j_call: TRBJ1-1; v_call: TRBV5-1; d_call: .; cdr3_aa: CASSLGDRPRAEAFF; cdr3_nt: TGCGCCAGCAGCTTGGGGGACCGACCTCGGGCTGAAGCTTTCTTT
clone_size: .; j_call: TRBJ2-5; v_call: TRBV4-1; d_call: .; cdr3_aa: CASSHGGGETQYF; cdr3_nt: TGCGCCAGCAGCCACGGAGGGGGAGAGACCCAGTACTTC
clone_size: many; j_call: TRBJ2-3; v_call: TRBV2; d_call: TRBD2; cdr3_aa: CASSESGGIGTDTQYF; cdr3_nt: TGTGCCAGCAGTGAATCGGGAGGAATAGGCACAGATACGCAGTATTTT
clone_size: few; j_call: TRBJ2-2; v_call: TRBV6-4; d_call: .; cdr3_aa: CASSDPRVVSDTGELFF; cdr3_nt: TGTGCCAGCAGTGACCCCAGGGTGGTTAGCGACACCGGGGAGCTGTTTTTT
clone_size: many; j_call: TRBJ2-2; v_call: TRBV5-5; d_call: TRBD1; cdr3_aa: CASSPQGADTGELFF; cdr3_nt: TGTGCCAGCAGCCCACAGGGGGCGGACACCGGGGAGCTGTTTTTT
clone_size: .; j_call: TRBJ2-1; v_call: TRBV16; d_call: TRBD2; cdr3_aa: CASGRQRETANEQFF; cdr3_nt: TGTGCCAGCGGTCGGCAGCGGGAAACGGCCAATGAGCAGTTCTTC
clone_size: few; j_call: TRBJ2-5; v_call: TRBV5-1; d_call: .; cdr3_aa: CASMGDFIGQETQYF; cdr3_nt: TGCGCCAGCATGGGAGATTTTATAGGCCAAGAGACCCAGTACTTC
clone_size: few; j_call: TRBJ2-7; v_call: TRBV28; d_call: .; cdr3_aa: CASSHGTHSSYEQYF; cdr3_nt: TGTGCCAGCAGTCATGGGACCCATAGCTCCTACGAGCAGTACTTC
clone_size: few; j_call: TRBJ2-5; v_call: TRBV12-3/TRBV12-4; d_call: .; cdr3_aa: CASSQGGFGQETQYF; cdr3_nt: TGTGCCAGCAGCCAAGGGGGTTTTGGGCAAGAGACCCAGTACTTC
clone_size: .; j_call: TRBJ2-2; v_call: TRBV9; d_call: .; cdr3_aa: CASSVDMNTGELFF; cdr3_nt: TGTGCCAGCAGCGTAGACATGAACACCGGGGAGCTGTTTTTT
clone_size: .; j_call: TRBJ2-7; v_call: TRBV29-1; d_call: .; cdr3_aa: CSFQAGYEQYF; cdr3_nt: TGCAGCTTCCAGGCCGGCTACGAGCAGTACTTC
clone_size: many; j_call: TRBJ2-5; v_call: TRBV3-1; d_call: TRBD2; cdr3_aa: CASSQRLATWYETQYF; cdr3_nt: TGTGCCAGCAGCCAGAGACTAGCGACCTGGTATGAGACCCAGTACTTC
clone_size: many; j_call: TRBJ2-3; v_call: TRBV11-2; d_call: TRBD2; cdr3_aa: CASSPETSADTDTQYF; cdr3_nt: TGTGCCAGCAGCCCGGAGACTAGCGCGGACACAGATACGCAGTATTTT
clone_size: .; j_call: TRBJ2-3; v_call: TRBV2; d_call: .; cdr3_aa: CASSTRATDTQYF; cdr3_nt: TGTGCCAGCAGTACTCGGGCAACAGATACGCAGTATTTT
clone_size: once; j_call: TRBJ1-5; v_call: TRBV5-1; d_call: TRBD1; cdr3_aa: CASSPTGGPGNQPQHF; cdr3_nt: TGCGCCAGCAGCCCGACAGGGGGACCGGGCAATCAGCCCCAGCATTTT
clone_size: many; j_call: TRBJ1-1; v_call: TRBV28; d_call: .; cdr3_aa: CASSLGPEAFF; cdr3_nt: TGTGCCAGCAGCTTAGGACCTGAAGCTTTCTTT
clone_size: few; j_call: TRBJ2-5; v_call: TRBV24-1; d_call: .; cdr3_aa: CATSDLGDTFKETQYF; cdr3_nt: TGTGCCACCAGTGATTTGGGGGACACTTTCAAAGAGACCCAGTACTTC
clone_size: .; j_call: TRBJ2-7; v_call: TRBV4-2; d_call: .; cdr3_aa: CASSPSTAAYEQYF; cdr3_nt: TGTGCCAGCAGCCCGTCGACAGCGGCCTACGAGCAGTACTTC
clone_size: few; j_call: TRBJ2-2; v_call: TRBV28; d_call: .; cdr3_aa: CASSSRATGELFF; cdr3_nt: TGTGCCAGCAGTTCCCGGGCCACCGGGGAGCTGTTTTTT
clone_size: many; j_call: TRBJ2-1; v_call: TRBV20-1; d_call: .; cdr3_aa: CSAPRDFDEQFF; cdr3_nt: TGCAGTGCCCCCCGGGACTTCGATGAGCAGTTCTTC
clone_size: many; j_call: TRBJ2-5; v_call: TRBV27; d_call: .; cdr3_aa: CASSLTGSKETQYF; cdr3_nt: TGTGCCAGCAGTTTGACCGGATCCAAGGAGACCCAGTACTTC
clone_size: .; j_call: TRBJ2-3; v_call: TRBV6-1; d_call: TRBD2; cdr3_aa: CASMGLALSDTQYF; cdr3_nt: TGTGCCAGCATGGGACTAGCTTTGTCAGATACGCAGTATTTT
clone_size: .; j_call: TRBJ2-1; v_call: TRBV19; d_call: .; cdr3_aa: CASSEVDWKYNEQFF; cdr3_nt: TGTGCCAGTAGTGAAGTGGACTGGAAGTACAATGAGCAGTTCTTC
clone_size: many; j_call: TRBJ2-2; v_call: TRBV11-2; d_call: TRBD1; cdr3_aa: CASSWGTGATGELFF; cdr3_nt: TGTGCCAGCAGCTGGGGGACAGGGGCCACCGGGGAGCTGTTTTTT
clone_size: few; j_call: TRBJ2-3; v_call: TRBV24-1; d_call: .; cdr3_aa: CATGEGTDTQYF; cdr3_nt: TGTGCCACCGGGGAAGGCACAGATACGCAGTATTTT